This paragraph reports one TCR beta chain. The sample comes from a study of breast tumors, draining lymph nodes, adjacent tissues. TCRdb independently ran MiXCR on the multiplex PCR reads; one entry per CDR3 protein. Here the sample spans around 290,000 distinct CDR3 sequences, roughly 31% being singletons. With V trimmed by 1 base and J by 1 base, 5 bases remained unmatched. CDR3 length: 16 amino acids. Germline CDR1 and CDR2: SEHNR and FQNEAQ (reference sequence). The lymph nodes were axillary draining lymph nodes from breast cancer patients. The rearrangement links TRBV7-9 to TRBJ2-3; 7 nucleotides line up with TRBD1. The sequencing input was axillary lymph node tissue. The receptor was isolated from a female donor with breast cancer. Some clones in this sample may be carry-over from other donors' samples. Here the CDR3 reads CASSLVPGTGTDTQYF. The CDR3 bases are TGTGCCAGCAGCTTAGTACCCGGGACAGGCACAGATACGCAGTATTTT.